Below, 10 T cell receptor beta chains from the same sample are listed, as sequenced in a study of blood T cell repertoires in COVID-19. The method was immunoSEQ multiplex PCR; TCRdb's version includes in-frame clones alone and lacks a portion of them. The sample holds 400,000 or so clones, around nine tenths seen once. The specimen was peripheral blood. These receptor sequences come from a woman in her thirties or forties with COVID-19, enrolled during active disease.

The V gene is TRBV4-2, the J gene TRBJ2-7; 11 positions match TRBD1. V trimming: 3 bases; J trimming: 3 bases; junction bases outside the gene matches: 10. In germline, CDR1 is LGHNA, CDR2 YNFKEQ. The length of the CDR3 is 17 residues. The CDR3 bases are TGTGCCAGCAGCCACTCTCTGTCCGGGACAGGGGGCTACGAGCAGTACTTC. Encoded protein: CASSHSLSGTGGYEQYF.

V gene TRBV3-1 (or the pseudogene TRBV3-2) combines with J gene TRBJ2-1; D not certain. CDR1 and CDR2 from the germline V gene are LGHDT and YNNKEL (reference sequence). This CDR3 contains 14 residues. The V end was cut by 3 bases, the J end by 0 bases, with 6 bases between. This chain's CDR3 is CASSQESSYNEQFF. The DNA of the CDR3 is TGTGCCAGCAGCCAGGAGAGCTCCTACAATGAGCAGTTCTTC.

The chain is built from TRBV6-4 and TRBJ2-3, with TRBD2 matching over 9 bases. CDR3 length: 16 residues. The V segment lost 2 bases and the J segment 4 bases; nucleotides outside the gene matches: 7. The germline V gene has CDR1 MRHNA and CDR2 SNTAGT. In DNA form, the CDR3 reads TGTGCCAGCAGTGACACTTGGCGGACTAGCGCAGATACGCAGTATTTT. It encodes CASSDTWRTSADTQYF.

V usage is TRBV3-1 (or the pseudogene TRBV3-2) and J usage is TRBJ1-4, with TRBD1 matching over 8 bases. This CDR3 contains 15 residues. V gave up 1 base and J gave up 4 bases; unmatched junction bases: 2. Germline V gene lookup returns CDR1 LGHDT and CDR2 YNNKEL (reference sequence). CDR3 loop: CASSQGTGFNEKLFF. CDR3 nucleotides: TGTGCCAGCAGCCAAGGGACAGGGTTTAATGAAAAACTGTTTTTT.

Here the CDR3 DNA reads TGTGCCAGCAGCCAAGGGCAGGTCACTGAAGCTTTCTTT. This sequence encodes CASSQGQVTEAFF. V is TRBV3-1 (or the pseudogene TRBV3-2) and J is TRBJ1-1; no clear D gene. CDR3 size: 13 residues. Trimming took off 1 base at V and 4 bases at J, with 7 bases between the two ends. Germline V gives CDR1 LGHDT, CDR2 YNNKEL (reference sequence).

This clone was observed a single time. The chain joins TRBV19 to TRBJ1-3, with TRBD1 matching 7 bases. With V trimmed by 3 bases and J by 4 bases, 9 bases remained unmatched. Germline V gene lookup returns CDR1 LNHDA and CDR2 SQIVND (reference sequence). The CDR3 is 16 amino acids. The CDR3 region has the DNA TGTGCCAGTAGTATGGGGACAGCGCCGGGAGGAAACACCATATATTTT. Translation: CASSMGTAPGGNTIYF. The variable domain in full, completed from reference TRBV19 and TRBJ1-3, reads DGGITQSPKYLFRKEGQNVTLSCEQNLNHDAMYWYRQDPGQGLRLIYYSQIVNDFQKGDIAEGYSVSREKKESFPLTVTSAQKNPTAFYLCASSMGTAPGGNTIYFGEGSWLTVV.

The rearrangement uses TRBV18 and TRBJ2-5; D gene uncertain. Trimming cost V 2 bases and J 3 bases, with 7 bases left between them. Germline loops: CDR1 KGHSH, CDR2 LQKENI. The CDR3 runs to 13 residues. The CDR3 region has the DNA TGTGCCAGCTCACCAAGCTTTGAAGAGACCCAGTACTTC. This gives the protein CASSPSFEETQYF. The entire variable domain, with the rest obtained from reference TRBV18 and TRBJ2-5, is as follows: NAGVMQNPRHLVRRRGQEARLRCSPMKGHSHVYWYRQLPEEGLKFMVYLQKENIIDESGMPKERFSAEFPKEGPSILRIQQVVRGDSAAYFCASSPSFEETQYFGPGTRLLVL.

The chain couples TRBV4-3 to TRBJ2-3; 7 positions agree with TRBD2. CDR3 length: 16 amino acids. V was pared by 5 bases and J by 1 base, with 9 bases of the junction left unmatched. Germline CDR1 and CDR2: LGHNA and YSLEER. The CDR3 loop reads CASSSAPGGGTDTQYF. CDR3 nucleotides: TGCGCCAGCAGCTCCGCACCGGGGGGTGGCACAGATACGCAGTATTTT.

Of note for this clone: At the DNA level, this CDR3 is encoded by other sequences in the same sample as well. The gene calls are TRBV5-4 and TRBJ2-3; 10 bases line up with TRBD2. The V gene's germline CDR1 is SGHNT and CDR2 YYREEE (reference sequence). V was pared by 2 bases and J by 4 bases, with 4 bases of the junction left unmatched. This CDR3 region has 15 residues. CDR3 nucleotide sequence: TGTGCCAGCAGCTTACCAGCGGGAGGGGCAGATACGCAGTATTTT. The encoded protein is CASSLPAGGADTQYF. Using reference TRBV5-4 and TRBJ2-3 for the parts outside the CDR3, the full variable domain is ETGVTQSPTHLIKTRGQQVTLRCSSQSGHNTVSWYQQALGQGPQFIFQYYREEENGRGNFPPRFSGLQFPNYSSELNVNALELDDSALYLCASSLPAGGADTQYFGPGTRLTVL.

V and J are TRBV28 and TRBJ1-1; D is perhaps TRBD1 (6 bases). Trimming took off 4 bases at V and 6 bases at J, with 12 bases between the two ends. Looked up from germline, CDR1 is MDHEN and CDR2 is SYDVKM. This CDR3 region has 13 residues. The CDR3 nucleotides are TGTGCCAGCAGTTACTCGGGGGGCCCTGAAGCTTTCTTT. Translating gives CASSYSGGPEAFF.